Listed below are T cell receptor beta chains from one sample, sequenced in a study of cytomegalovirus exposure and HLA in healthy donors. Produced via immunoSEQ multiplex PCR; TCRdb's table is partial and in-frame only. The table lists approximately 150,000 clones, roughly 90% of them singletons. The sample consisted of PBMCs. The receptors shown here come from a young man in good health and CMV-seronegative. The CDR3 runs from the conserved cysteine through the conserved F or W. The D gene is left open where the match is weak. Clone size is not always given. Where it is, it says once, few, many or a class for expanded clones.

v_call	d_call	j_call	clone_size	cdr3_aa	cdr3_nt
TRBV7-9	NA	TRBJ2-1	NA	CASSLEAGSSQFF	TGTGCCAGCAGCTTAGAGGCCGGGAGCTCGCAGTTCTTC
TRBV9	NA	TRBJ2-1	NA	CASSVESRPPGGSYNEQFF	TGTGCCAGCAGCGTAGAGTCGCGACCCCCCGGGGGATCCTACAATGAGCAGTTCTTC
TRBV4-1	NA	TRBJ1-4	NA	CASSQGWTENEKLFF	TGCGCCAGCAGCCAAGGATGGACAGAAAATGAAAAACTGTTTTTT
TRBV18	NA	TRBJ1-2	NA	CASSPNPPYGYTF	TGTGCCAGCTCACCAAATCCTCCCTATGGCTACACCTTC
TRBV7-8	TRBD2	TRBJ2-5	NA	CASSSLAGGLEETQYF	TGTGCCAGCAGTTCCCTCGCGGGGGGACTAGAAGAGACCCAGTACTTC
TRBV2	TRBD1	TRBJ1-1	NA	CASSSGQGAGTEAFF	TGTGCCAGCAGTTCCGGACAGGGTGCCGGAACTGAAGCTTTCTTT
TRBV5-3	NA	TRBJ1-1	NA	CARSLASLEAFF	TGTGCCAGAAGCTTGGCGTCCCTGGAAGCTTTCTTT
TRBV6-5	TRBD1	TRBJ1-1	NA	CASSFTTGDTEAFF	TGTGCCAGCAGTTTTACTACAGGGGACACTGAAGCTTTCTTT
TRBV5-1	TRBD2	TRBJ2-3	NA	CASSSAGAGTDTQYF	TGCGCCAGCAGCTCAGCGGGAGCAGGCACAGATACGCAGTATTTT
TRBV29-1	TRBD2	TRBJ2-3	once	CSVVATSGPGDTQYF	TGCAGCGTTGTTGCGACTAGCGGGCCAGGGGATACGCAGTATTTT
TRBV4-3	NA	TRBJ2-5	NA	CASSQEGAGQETQYF	TGCGCCAGCAGCCAAGAGGGCGCGGGGCAAGAGACCCAGTACTTC
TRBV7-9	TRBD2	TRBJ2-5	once	CASSSGLAGAQETQYF	TGTGCCAGCAGCTCTGGACTAGCGGGGGCCCAAGAGACCCAGTACTTC
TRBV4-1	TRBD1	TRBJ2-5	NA	CASSQVRDRPETQYF	TGCGCCAGCAGCCAGGTCCGGGACAGACCAGAGACCCAGTACTTC
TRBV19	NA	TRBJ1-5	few	CASSPGASNQPQHF	TGTGCCAGTAGTCCGGGAGCTAGCAATCAGCCCCAGCATTTT
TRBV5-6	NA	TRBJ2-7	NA	CASSFQGYEQYF	TGTGCCAGCAGCTTCCAGGGATACGAGCAGTACTTC
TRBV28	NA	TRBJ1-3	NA	CASSYGQISGNTIYF	TGTGCCAGCAGTTATGGACAGATCTCTGGAAACACCATATATTTT
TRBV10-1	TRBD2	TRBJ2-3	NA	CASSVLAGDTQYF	TGCGCCAGCAGTGTCCTAGCGGGAGATACGCAGTATTTT
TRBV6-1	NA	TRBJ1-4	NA	CASSEGTASGEKLFF	TGTGCCAGCAGTGAGGGAACAGCCAGCGGTGAAAAACTGTTTTTT
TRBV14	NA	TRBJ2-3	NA	CASSQDHSTPPTSSTDTQYF	TGTGCCAGCAGCCAAGACCACTCGACCCCCCCAACTAGCAGCACAGATACGCAGTATTTT
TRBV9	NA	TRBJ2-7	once	CASSVGGREQYF	TGTGCCAGCAGCGTAGGTGGGCGCGAGCAGTACTTC
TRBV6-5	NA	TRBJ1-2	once	CASSRGYGYTF	TGTGCCAGCAGCAGGGGATACGGCTACACCTTC
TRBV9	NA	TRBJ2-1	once	CASSVGGGAYNEQFF	TGTGCCAGCAGCGTAGGTGGGGGGGCGTACAATGAGCAGTTCTTC
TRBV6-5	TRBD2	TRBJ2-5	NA	CASRIGTSGGETQYF	TGTGCCAGCAGAATTGGGACTAGCGGGGGAGAGACCCAGTACTTC
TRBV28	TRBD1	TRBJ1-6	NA	CASSRGTGGNSPLHF	TGTGCCAGCAGTCGAGGGACAGGGGGTAATTCACCCCTCCACTTT
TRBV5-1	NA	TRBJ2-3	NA	CASSFGDPGTDTQYF	TGCGCCAGCAGCTTCGGAGACCCTGGCACAGATACGCAGTATTTT
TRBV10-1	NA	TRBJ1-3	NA	CASSTGSSGNTIYF	TGCGCCAGCAGTACAGGGTCCTCTGGAAACACCATATATTTT
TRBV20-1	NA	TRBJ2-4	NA	CSARRLDIQYF	TGCAGTGCTAGGAGGTTGGACATTCAGTACTTC
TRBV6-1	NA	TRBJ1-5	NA	CASSEYFREDQPQHF	TGTGCCAGCAGTGAGTATTTCCGGGAGGATCAGCCCCAGCATTTT
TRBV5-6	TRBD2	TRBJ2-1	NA	CASSLYSGILYEQFF	TGTGCCAGCAGCTTGTACAGCGGGATTCTTTATGAGCAGTTCTTC
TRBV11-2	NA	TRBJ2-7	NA	CASSLDRYEQYF	TGTGCCAGCAGCTTAGACCGCTACGAGCAGTACTTC
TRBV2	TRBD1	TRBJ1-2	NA	CASSVGVTGIYGYTF	TGTGCCAGCAGTGTAGGGGTGACAGGGATCTATGGCTACACCTTC
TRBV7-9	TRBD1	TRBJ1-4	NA	CASSADRGASEKLFF	TGTGCCAGCAGCGCAGACAGGGGCGCTAGTGAAAAACTGTTTTTT
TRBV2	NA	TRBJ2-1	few	CAEASDRTVF	TGTGCCGAAGCATCCGATCGCACGGTCTTC
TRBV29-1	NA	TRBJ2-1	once	CSGSVTYNEQFF	TGCAGCGGGAGTGTAACCTACAATGAGCAGTTCTTC
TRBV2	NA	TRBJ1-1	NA	CAIPTGNTEAFF	TGTGCCATCCCGACTGGGAACACTGAAGCTTTCTTT
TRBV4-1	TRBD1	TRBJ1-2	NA	CASSQDGTVLYGYTF	TGCGCCAGCAGCCAAGACGGGACAGTCCTCTATGGCTACACCTTC
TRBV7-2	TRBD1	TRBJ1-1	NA	CASSPGQGAMNTEAFF	TGTGCCAGCAGCCCGGGACAGGGGGCTATGAACACTGAAGCTTTCTTT
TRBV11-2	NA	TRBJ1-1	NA	CASSLSQALVGSTEAFF	TGTGCCAGCAGCTTGTCCCAGGCCCTAGTTGGGAGCACTGAAGCTTTCTTT
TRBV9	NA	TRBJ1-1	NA	CASSVGERGFMSEAFF	TGTGCCAGCAGCGTAGGGGAGAGGGGGTTTATGAGTGAAGCTTTCTTT